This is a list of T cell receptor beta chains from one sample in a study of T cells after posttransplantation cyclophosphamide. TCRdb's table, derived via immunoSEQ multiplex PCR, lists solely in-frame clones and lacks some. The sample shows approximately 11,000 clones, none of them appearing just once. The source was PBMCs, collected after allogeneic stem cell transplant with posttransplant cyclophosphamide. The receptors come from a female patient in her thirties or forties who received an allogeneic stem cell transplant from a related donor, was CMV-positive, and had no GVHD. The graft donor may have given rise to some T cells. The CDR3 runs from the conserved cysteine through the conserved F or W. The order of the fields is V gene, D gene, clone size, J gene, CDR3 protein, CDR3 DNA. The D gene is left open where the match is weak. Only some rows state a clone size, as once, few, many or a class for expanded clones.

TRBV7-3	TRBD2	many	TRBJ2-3	CASSLRGTSGSVSDTQYF	TGTGCCAGCAGCTTAAGGGGAACTAGCGGGTCTGTGTCAGATACGCAGTATTTT
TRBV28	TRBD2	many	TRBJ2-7	CASSYGGRECEQYF	TGTGCCAGCAGCTACGGGGGGAGGGAGTGCGAGCAGTACTTC
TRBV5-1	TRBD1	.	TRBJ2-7	CASSLEGRGTGYEQYF	TGCGCCAGCAGCTTGGAAGGGCGGGGGACAGGGTACGAGCAGTACTTC
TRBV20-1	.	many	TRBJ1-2	CSARADYGYTF	TGCAGTGCTAGGGCAGACTATGGCTACACCTTC
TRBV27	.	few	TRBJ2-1	CASSLSWQGYNEQFF	TGTGCCAGCAGTTTATCGTGGCAGGGTTACAATGAGCAGTTCTTC
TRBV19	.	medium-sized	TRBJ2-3	CASSMRGVPRTDTQYF	TGTGCCAGTAGTATGCGAGGAGTACCCCGCACAGATACGCAGTATTTT
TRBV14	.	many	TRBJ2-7	CASSLPPYYEQYF	TGTGCCAGCAGCCTCCCCCCCTACTACGAGCAGTACTTC
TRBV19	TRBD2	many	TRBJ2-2	CASSMPSGSANTGELFF	TGTGCCAGTAGTATGCCTAGCGGGTCTGCGAACACCGGGGAGCTGTTTTTT
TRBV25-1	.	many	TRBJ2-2	CASTDWHSTGELFF	TGTGCCAGCACGGACTGGCATTCAACCGGGGAGCTGTTTTTT
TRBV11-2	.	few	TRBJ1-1	CASSPYGIRTDTEAFF	TGTGCCAGCAGCCCCTACGGGATTCGAACAGACACTGAAGCCTTCTTT
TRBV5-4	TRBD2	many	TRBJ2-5	CASSSSGKGGGETQYF	TGTGCCAGCAGCTCCAGCGGGAAGGGCGGAGGGGAGACCCAGTACTTC
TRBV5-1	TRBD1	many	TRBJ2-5	CASRGQGGETQYF	TGCGCCAGCAGAGGACAGGGGGGGGAGACCCAGTACTTC
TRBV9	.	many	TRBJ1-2	CASSVVSGGNGYTF	TGTGCCAGCAGCGTAGTATCCGGGGGGAACGGCTACACCTTC
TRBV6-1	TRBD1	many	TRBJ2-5	CASSPGQGPRTQYF	TGTGCCAGCAGTCCTGGACAGGGCCCTAGGACCCAGTACTTC
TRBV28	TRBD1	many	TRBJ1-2	CASSTPDRGFNGYTF	TGTGCCAGCAGTACGCCGGACAGGGGATTTAATGGCTACACCTTC
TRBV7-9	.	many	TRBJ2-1	CASSFWGGNTGNEQFF	TGTGCCAGCAGCTTTTGGGGAGGAAATACAGGCAATGAGCAGTTCTTC
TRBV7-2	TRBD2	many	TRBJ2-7	CASSPSGGPTYEQYF	TGTGCCAGCAGCCCTAGCGGGGGACCCACCTACGAGCAGTACTTC
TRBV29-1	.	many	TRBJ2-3	CSVRLPADTQYF	TGCAGCGTTCGGTTGCCCGCAGATACGCAGTATTTT
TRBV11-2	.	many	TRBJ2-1	CASSLDLVTRLYNEQFF	TGTGCCAGCAGCTTAGATCTGGTGACTAGATTATACAATGAGCAGTTCTTC
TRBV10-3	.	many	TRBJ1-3	CATGTGSGNTIYF	TGTGCCACCGGTACGGGATCTGGAAACACCATATATTTT
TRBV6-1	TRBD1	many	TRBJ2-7	CASSEGSGGPYEQYF	TGTGCCAGCAGTGAGGGGTCAGGGGGCCCCTACGAGCAGTACTTC
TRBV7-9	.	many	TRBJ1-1	CASSYGGEAFF	TGTGCCAGCAGCTACGGGGGGGAGGCTTTCTTT
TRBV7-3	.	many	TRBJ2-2	CASSAGSTGELFF	TGTGCCAGCAGCGCTGGGAGCACCGGGGAGCTGTTTTTT
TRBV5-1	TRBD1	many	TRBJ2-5	CASSLNGQGIQETQYF	TGCGCCAGCAGCCTAAACGGACAGGGGATACAAGAGACCCAGTACTTC
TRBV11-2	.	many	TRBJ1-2	CASSSFSGGRANYGYTF	TGTGCCAGCAGTTCTTTCTCCGGCGGAAGAGCTAACTATGGCTACACCTTC
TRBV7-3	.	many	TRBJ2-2	CASSSRAGTGELFF	TGTGCCAGCAGCTCAAGAGCGGGCACCGGGGAGCTGTTTTTT
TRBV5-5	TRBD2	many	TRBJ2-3	CASSPGLAGGPDTQYF	TGTGCCAGCAGCCCGGGACTAGCGGGGGGGCCAGATACGCAGTATTTT
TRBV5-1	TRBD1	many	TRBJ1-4	CASSWTGLGEKLFF	TGCGCCAGCAGTTGGACAGGCCTAGGCGAAAAACTGTTTTTT
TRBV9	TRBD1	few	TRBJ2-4	CASSVQPTGAQNIQYF	TGTGCCAGCAGCGTCCAGCCGACAGGGGCGCAAAACATTCAGTACTTC
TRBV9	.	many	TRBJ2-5	CASSGPTTSSGTQYF	TGTGCCAGCAGCGGACCCACGACTAGTTCCGGGACCCAGTACTTC
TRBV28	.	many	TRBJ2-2	CASSPPKRKNTGELFF	TGTGCCAGCAGTCCTCCCAAGCGGAAGAACACCGGGGAGCTGTTTTTT
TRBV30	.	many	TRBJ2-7	CAWSTPRLSSYEQYF	TGTGCCTGGAGTACCCCCCGCCTTAGCTCCTACGAGCAGTACTTC
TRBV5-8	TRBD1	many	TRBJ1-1	CASSLTRRDRGRVNTEAFF	TGTGCCAGCAGCTTAACAAGGCGGGACAGGGGTAGGGTAAACACTGAAGCTTTCTTT
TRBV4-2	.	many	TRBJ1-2	CASSQDNSNYGYTF	TGTGCCAGCAGCCAAGATAACAGTAACTATGGCTACACCTTC
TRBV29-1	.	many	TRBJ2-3	CSVFIQTDTQYF	TGCAGCGTATTCATTCAGACAGATACGCAGTATTTT
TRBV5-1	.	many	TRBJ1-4	CASSFGRFREKLFF	TGCGCCAGCAGCTTCGGCAGGTTTCGGGAAAAACTGTTTTTT
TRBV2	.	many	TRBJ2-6	CAHSRPSSGANVLTF	TGTGCCCACTCGAGGCCGAGCTCTGGGGCCAACGTCCTGACTTTC
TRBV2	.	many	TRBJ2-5	CASNLLAGTQYF	TGTGCCAGCAACTTGCTAGCCGGGACCCAGTACTTC
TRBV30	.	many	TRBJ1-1	CAWSWQATMNTEAFF	TGTGCCTGGAGTTGGCAGGCGACTATGAACACTGAAGCTTTCTTT
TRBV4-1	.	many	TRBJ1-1	CASSQVLQAVSTEAFF	TGCGCCAGCAGCCAAGTACTACAGGCGGTCAGCACTGAAGCTTTCTTT
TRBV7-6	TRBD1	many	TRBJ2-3	CASSLDNRGRDTQYF	TGTGCCAGCAGCTTAGATAACAGGGGGAGAGATACGCAGTATTTT
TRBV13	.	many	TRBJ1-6	CASSLNGDSPLHF	TGTGCCAGCAGCTTAAACGGGGATTCACCCCTCCACTTT
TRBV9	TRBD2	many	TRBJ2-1	CASSLTSGEYNEQFF	TGTGCCAGCAGCCTGACTAGCGGGGAGTACAATGAGCAGTTCTTC
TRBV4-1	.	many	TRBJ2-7	CASSQGLEIPYEQYF	TGCGCCAGCAGCCAAGGACTAGAAATACCCTACGAGCAGTACTTC